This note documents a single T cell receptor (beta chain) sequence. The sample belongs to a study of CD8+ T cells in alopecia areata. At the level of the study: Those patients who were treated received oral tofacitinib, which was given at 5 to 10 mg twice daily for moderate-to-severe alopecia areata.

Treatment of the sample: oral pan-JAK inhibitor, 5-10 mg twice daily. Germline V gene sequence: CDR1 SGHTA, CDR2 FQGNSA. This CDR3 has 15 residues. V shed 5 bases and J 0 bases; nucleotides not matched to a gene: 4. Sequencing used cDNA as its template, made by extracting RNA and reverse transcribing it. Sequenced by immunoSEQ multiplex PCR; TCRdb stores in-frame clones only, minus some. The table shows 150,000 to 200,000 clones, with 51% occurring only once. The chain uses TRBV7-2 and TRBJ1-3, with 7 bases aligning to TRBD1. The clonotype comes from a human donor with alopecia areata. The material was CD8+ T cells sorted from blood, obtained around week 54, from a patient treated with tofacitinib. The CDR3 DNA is TGTGCCAGCAGCACGGGACAGTCCTCTGGAAACACCATATATTTT. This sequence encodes CASSTGQSSGNTIYF. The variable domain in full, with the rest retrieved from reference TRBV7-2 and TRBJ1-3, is GAGVSQSPSNKVTEKGKDVELRCDPISGHTALYWYRQSLGQGLEFLIYFQGNSAPDKSGLPSDRFSAERTGGSVSTLTIQRTQQEDSAVYLCASSTGQSSGNTIYFGEGSWLTVV.